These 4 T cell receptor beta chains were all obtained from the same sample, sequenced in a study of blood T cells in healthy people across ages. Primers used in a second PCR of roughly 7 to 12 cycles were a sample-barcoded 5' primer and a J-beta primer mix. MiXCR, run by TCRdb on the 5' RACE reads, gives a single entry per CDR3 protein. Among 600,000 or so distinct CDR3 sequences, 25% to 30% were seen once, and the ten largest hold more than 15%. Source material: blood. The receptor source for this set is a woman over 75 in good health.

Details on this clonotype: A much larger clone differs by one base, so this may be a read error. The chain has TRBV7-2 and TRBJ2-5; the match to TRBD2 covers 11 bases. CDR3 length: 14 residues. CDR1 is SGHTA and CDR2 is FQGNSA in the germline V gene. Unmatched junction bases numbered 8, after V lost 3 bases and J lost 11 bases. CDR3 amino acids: CASSFRLAGSEQYF. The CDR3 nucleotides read TGTGCCAGCAGCTTCCGACTAGCGGGGAGTGAGCAGTACTTC.

The DNA of the CDR3 is TGTGCTAGTGGTTTGGTACTTTCCGGGACAGGGGGCTGGGAGCAGTACTTC. Its translation is CASGLVLSGTGGWEQYF. V and J are TRBV12-5 and TRBJ2-7; 12 bases match TRBD1. This CDR3 region has 17 residues. V trimming: 0 bases; J trimming: 7 bases; junction bases outside the gene matches: 10. Germline V gene lookup returns CDR1 LGHNT and CDR2 FRNRAP.

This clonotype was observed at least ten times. CDR3 loop: CASSLNQGGAETQYF. The CDR3 nucleotides read TGTGCCAGCAGCTTAAATCAGGGAGGCGCAGAGACCCAGTACTTC. The chain combines TRBV7-9 with TRBJ2-5, with D possibly matching TRBD2 (6 bases). The V and J ends lost 2 bases and 4 bases respectively, with 14 bases between them. This CDR3 has 15 residues. Germline CDR1 reads SEHNR; CDR2 reads FQNEAQ (reference sequence).

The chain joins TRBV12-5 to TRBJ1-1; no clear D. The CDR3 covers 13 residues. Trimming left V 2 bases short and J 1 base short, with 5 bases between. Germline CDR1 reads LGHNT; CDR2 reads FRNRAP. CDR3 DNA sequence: TGTGCTAGTGGTTTGATAGGGAACACTGAAGCTTTCTTT. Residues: CASGLIGNTEAFF.